These 28 T cell receptor beta chains share one sample of origin, sequenced in a study of CD8 T cells in ankylosing spondylitis. Using its own MiXCR run on the 5' RACE reads, TCRdb lists one record per CDR3 protein. The table shows roughly 68,000 distinct CDR3 sequences, with 6.2% occurring only once. The sample comprised synovial fluid, either unsorted or a sorted T cell fraction (not recorded which). Source of these receptors: a male donor with ankylosing spondylitis.

This clonotype showed up many times. The J gene is TRBJ1-1, the V gene TRBV12-3 or TRBV12-4; D might be TRBD1 (5 bases). V lost 7 bases and J 5 bases, leaving 14 bases between the germline ends. The length of the CDR3 is 13 residues. CDR3 DNA: TGTGCCAGCAATCGGACGCCAGGGACTGAAGCTTTCTTT. It yields the protein CASNRTPGTEAFF.

This clonotype showed up many times. The rearrangement joins TRBV11-2 to TRBJ2-5; weak D call: TRBD2 (6 bases). The V and J ends lost 1 base and 7 bases respectively, with 19 bases between them. Germline CDR1 and CDR2: SGHAT and FQNNGV. This CDR3 contains 16 residues. The CDR3 reads CASSLVRRGLSGTQYF. DNA of the CDR3: TGTGCCAGCAGCTTAGTCAGGCGGGGACTTTCGGGGACCCAGTACTTC.

This clonotype was detected a few times. The chain joins TRBV20-1 to TRBJ2-2; 7 positions agree with TRBD1. Germline lookup yields CDR1 DFQATT and CDR2 SNEGSKA (reference sequence). The junction had 10 bases not matched to a gene; V was cut back by 2 bases and J by 7 bases. This CDR3 contains 15 residues. CDR3: CSARSRDREVGELFF. The CDR3 DNA sequence: TGCAGTGCTAGAAGCCGGGACAGAGAAGTCGGGGAGCTGTTTTTT.

The V gene is TRBV4-2, the J gene TRBJ1-1; perhaps TRBD1 as D (5 bases). The CDR3 runs to 12 residues. Trimming stripped 4 bases from V and 7 bases from J, with 10 bases between. The germline gives CDR1 LGHNA, CDR2 YNFKEQ. Here the CDR3 reads CASSPRDLEAFF. In DNA form, the CDR3 reads TGTGCCAGCAGCCCCCGGGACCTTGAAGCTTTCTTT.

This clonotype has a count of ten or more. The chain carries TRBV4-1 and TRBJ2-7; TRBD2 matches 7 bases. In germline, CDR1 is MGHRA, CDR2 YSYEKL. V dropped 0 bases and J dropped 6; count of bases not matched to a gene: 11. This CDR3 comprises 16 residues. DNA for the CDR3: TGCGCCAGCAGCCAAGATTACGGACTAGTCTCTACCGAGCAGTACTTC. Protein: CASSQDYGLVSTEQYF.

This clonotype was detected many times. V gene TRBV29-1 combines with J gene TRBJ2-7, with 7 bases aligning to TRBD1. CDR1 is SQVTM and CDR2 is ANQGSEA in the germline V gene. The CDR3 spans 13 residues. Trimming removed 8 bases from V and 0 bases from J; junction bases left unmatched: 7. CDR3 protein: CSTRGTASYEQYF. As DNA, the CDR3 is TGCAGCACCCGAGGGACAGCCTCCTACGAGCAGTACTTC.

In its sample, this clonotype was seen many times. J is TRBJ2-5 and V is TRBV5-6; D is undetermined. In germline, CDR1 is SGHDT, CDR2 YYEEEE. V was pared by 0 bases and J by 0 bases, with 6 bases between. CDR3 length equals 14 residues. Here the CDR3 DNA reads TGTGCCAGCAGCTTGGGGAGCTACCAAGAGACCCAGTACTTC. It codes for CASSLGSYQETQYF.

In its sample, this clonotype was seen a few times. This chain connects TRBV28 to TRBJ2-7; D is perhaps TRBD1 (5 bases). Germline V gene lookup returns CDR1 MDHEN and CDR2 SYDVKM. This CDR3 is 12 amino acids long. Between the trimmed V and J ends, which lost 4 bases and 4 bases, there was a span of 8 bases. The CDR3 DNA reads TGTGCCAGCAGTTCCCGACAGTACGAGCAGTACTTC. Translated: CASSSRQYEQYF.

This clonotype showed up many times. The chain is built from TRBV30 and TRBJ2-5; D gene unclear. Trimming stripped 5 bases from V and 3 bases from J, with 10 bases between. Germline V CDR1 and CDR2: GTSNPN, SVGIG (reference sequence). The CDR3 is 12 residues long. The CDR3 sequence is CAWDRDEETQYF. CDR3 sequence (DNA): TGTGCCTGGGATCGCGACGAAGAGACCCAGTACTTC.

In its sample, this clonotype was seen many times. The chain has TRBV5-6 and TRBJ1-5; D perhaps matches TRBD1 (5 bases). This CDR3 region has 16 residues. Germline values: CDR1 SGHDT, CDR2 YYEEEE. V was pared by 3 bases and J by 7 bases, with 20 bases between. The chain's CDR3 is CASSSRGWQGDQPQHF. DNA of the CDR3: TGTGCCAGCAGCTCGAGAGGGTGGCAGGGAGACCAGCCCCAGCATTTT.

This clonotype was detected ten times or more. The J gene is TRBJ2-7, the V gene TRBV20-1, with 8 nucleotides matching TRBD2. CDR3 length: 13 residues. Looked up from germline, CDR1 is DFQATT and CDR2 is SNEGSKA (reference sequence). Losses at the gene ends were 5 bases for V and 2 bases for J; bases not matched to a gene: 5. CDR3 region: CSAPSGLTYEQYF. In DNA, the CDR3 is TGCAGTGCTCCTAGCGGGCTGACCTACGAGCAGTACTTC.

The chain uses TRBV7-3 and TRBJ2-2, with 10 bases that match TRBD1. The V gene's germline CDR1 is SGHTA and CDR2 FQGTGA. V dropped 5 bases and J dropped 4; count of bases not matched to a gene: 7. The CDR3 is made up of 16 amino acids. The CDR3 sequence: CASSRYRDRGTGELFF. Here the CDR3 DNA reads TGTGCCAGCAGCAGATACCGGGACAGGGGCACCGGGGAGCTGTTTTTT.

This clonotype has more than one count but fewer than ten. This rearrangement joins TRBV7-2 to TRBJ2-5, with 7 bases aligning to TRBD1. This CDR3 is built from 14 residues. In germline, CDR1 is SGHTA, CDR2 FQGNSA. Trimming at V came to 0 bases and at J to 4 bases, leaving 2 bases not matched to a gene. Here the CDR3 reads CASSLAGQIETQYF. The CDR3 nucleotides read TGTGCCAGCAGCTTAGCGGGACAGATAGAGACCCAGTACTTC.

This clonotype has a count of ten or more. V usage is TRBV7-2 and J usage is TRBJ2-1, with TRBD2 identical over 9 bases. V trimming: 5 bases; J trimming: 10 bases; junction bases outside the gene matches: 12. Germline V gene lookup returns CDR1 SGHTA and CDR2 FQGNSA. This CDR3 is built from 15 residues. The CDR3 reads CASSPNGLLAGEQFF. Here the CDR3 DNA reads TGTGCCAGCAGCCCCAATGGCCTCCTAGCGGGAGAGCAGTTCTTC.

Ten or more counts support this clonotype. V and J are TRBV6-1 and TRBJ2-2; possibly TRBD1 or TRBD2 for D (5 bases each). Looked up from germline, CDR1 is MNHNS and CDR2 is SASEGT. Trimming stripped 5 bases from V and 1 base from J, with 8 bases between. The CDR3 has 14 amino acids. CDR3 sequence reads: CASSRDQNTGELFF. Here the CDR3 DNA reads TGTGCCAGCAGTCGGGACCAGAACACCGGGGAGCTGTTTTTT.

This clonotype came up many times. The chain combines TRBV28 with TRBJ1-2; D perhaps matches TRBD1 (6 bases). Germline loops: CDR1 MDHEN, CDR2 SYDVKM. The CDR3 is 13 residues long. V lost 6 bases, J lost 8 bases, and 16 bases lay in between. The CDR3 is CASSLWGAGGYTF. Written as DNA, the CDR3 is TGTGCCAGCAGCCTGTGGGGGGCAGGAGGCTACACCTTC.

The sample holds a few counts of this clonotype. The V and J genes are TRBV5-1 and TRBJ2-1, with unresolved D. Between the trimmed V and J ends, which lost 2 bases and 8 bases, there was a span of 11 bases. The CDR3 spans 13 residues. Germline V CDR1 and CDR2: SGHRS, YFSETQ. The CDR3 protein is CASSFTAMDEQFF. The CDR3 nucleotides read TGCGCCAGCAGCTTCACCGCCATGGATGAGCAGTTCTTC.

This clonotype was picked up a small number of times. The rearrangement links TRBV7-2 to TRBJ2-7; D unresolved. From germline, CDR1 is SGHTA and CDR2 FQGNSA. V was shortened by 5 bases and J by 4 bases, with 12 bases between the two germline ends. The CDR3 is made up of 13 amino acids. The CDR3 loop is CASSTDPGYEQYF. CDR3 sequence (DNA): TGTGCCAGCAGCACAGATCCCGGATACGAGCAGTACTTC.

This clonotype has at least ten counts. This chain connects TRBV12-3 or TRBV12-4 to TRBJ1-1; D gene ambiguous. The CDR3 runs 13 residues. V shed 6 bases and J shed 5 bases, with 13 bases lying between them. CDR3 nucleotides: TGTGCCAGCAGGCCCTCGGGTGGGACTGAAGCTTTCTTT. Its translation: CASRPSGGTEAFF.

V is TRBV5-1 and J is TRBJ2-2; 13 nucleotides align to TRBD2. CDR3 size: 17 residues. V dropped 4 bases and J dropped 6; count of bases not matched to a gene: 9. Germline values: CDR1 SGHRS, CDR2 YFSETQ. The CDR3 sequence is CASSLSELAGGSGELFF. In DNA, the CDR3 is TGCGCCAGCAGCCTGTCAGAACTAGCGGGAGGGTCCGGGGAGCTGTTTTTT.

The chain couples TRBV25-1 to TRBJ2-7; D unresolved. The germline CDR1 and CDR2 sequences are MGHDK and SYGVNS. The CDR3 has 12 residues. The germline V and J ends were trimmed by 7 bases and 3 bases, with 10 bases remaining between them. This chain's CDR3 is CASTDRNYEQYF. The DNA of the CDR3 is TGTGCCAGCACGGACCGGAACTACGAGCAGTACTTC.

This clonotype showed up many times. This chain connects TRBV24-1 to TRBJ2-2; D might be TRBD2 (5 bases). The length of the CDR3 is 16 residues. V was shortened by 2 bases and J by 6 bases, with 15 bases between the two germline ends. Germline-derived CDR1 and CDR2 are KGHDR and SFDVKD. The chain's CDR3 is CATSDSSIQLAGELFF. CDR3 coding DNA: TGTGCCACCAGTGATTCCTCAATACAACTAGCCGGGGAGCTGTTTTTT.

Ten or more counts support this clonotype. The chain uses TRBV29-1 and TRBJ2-1; 7 positions agree with TRBD2. V was pared by 5 bases and J by 4 bases, with 14 bases of the junction left unmatched. CDR3 length: 16 amino acids. Germline V gene sequence: CDR1 SQVTM, CDR2 ANQGSEA. The CDR3 DNA reads TGCAGCGTTATCCCAAGCGGGAAAGGAAAATACAATGAGCAGTTCTTC. Translating gives CSVIPSGKGKYNEQFF.

The table lists this clonotype with many counts. The chain recombines TRBV4-2 with TRBJ2-1; TRBD2 matches at 9 bases. The CDR3 has 14 amino acids. V was clipped by 3 bases and J by 8 bases; unmatched bases: 5. In germline, CDR1 is LGHNA, CDR2 YNFKEQ. The CDR3 nucleotides are TGTGCCAGCAGCCAGGGGACTAGCTATGATGAGCAGTTCTTC. This gives the protein CASSQGTSYDEQFF.

In this sample, this clonotype turned up many times. The V call is TRBV5-1, the J call TRBJ2-1; D not certain. Per the germline V gene, CDR1 is SGHRS and CDR2 is YFSETQ. The CDR3 has 14 amino acids. Trimming left V 2 bases short and J 4 bases short, with 10 bases between. DNA of the CDR3: TGCGCCAGCAGCTTAAGGGCCGGGTACAATGAGCAGTTCTTC. Its protein product is CASSLRAGYNEQFF.

About this clonotype: This may be a read error, as it is one base from a much larger clone. This rearrangement joins TRBV6-1 to TRBJ2-2; D unresolved. CDR1 is MNHNS, CDR2 SASEGT, per germline. Trimming pared 5 bases from V and 4 bases from J, leaving 5 bases between. CDR3 length: 12 residues. The CDR3, as DNA: TGTGCCAGCAGTCAAGGCACCGGGGAGCTGTTTTTT. It is translated as CASSQGTGELFF.

This clonotype appeared many times. The chain couples TRBV12-3 or TRBV12-4 to TRBJ2-7; 11 nucleotides align to TRBD2. V gave up 2 bases and J gave up 4 bases; unmatched junction bases: 1. The CDR3 has 14 residues. CDR3 sequence reads: CASSLTSGSYEQYF. CDR3 in DNA: TGTGCCAGCAGTTTAACTAGCGGGAGTTACGAGCAGTACTTC.

The rearrangement joins TRBV28 to TRBJ2-3; D remains ambiguous. The length of the CDR3 is 15 residues. Germline CDR1 is MDHEN and CDR2 is SYDVKM. V shed 4 bases and J shed 3 bases, with 14 bases lying between them. CDR3 nucleotide sequence: TGTGCCAGCAGTTCACCACCTAAAGCGACAGATACGCAGTATTTT. Translation gives CASSSPPKATDTQYF.